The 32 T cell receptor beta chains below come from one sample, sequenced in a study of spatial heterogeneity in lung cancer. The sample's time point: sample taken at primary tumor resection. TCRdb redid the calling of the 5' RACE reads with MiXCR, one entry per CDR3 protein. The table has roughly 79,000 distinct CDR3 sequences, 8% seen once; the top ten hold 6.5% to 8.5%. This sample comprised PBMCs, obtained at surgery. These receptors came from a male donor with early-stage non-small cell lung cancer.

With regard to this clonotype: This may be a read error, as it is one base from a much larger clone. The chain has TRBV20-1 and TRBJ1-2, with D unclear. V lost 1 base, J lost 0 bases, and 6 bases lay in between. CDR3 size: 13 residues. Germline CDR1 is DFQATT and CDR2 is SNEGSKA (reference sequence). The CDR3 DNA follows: TGCAGTGCTAGAGGCGGAACTAACTATGGCTACACCTTC. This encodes CSARGGTNYGYTF.

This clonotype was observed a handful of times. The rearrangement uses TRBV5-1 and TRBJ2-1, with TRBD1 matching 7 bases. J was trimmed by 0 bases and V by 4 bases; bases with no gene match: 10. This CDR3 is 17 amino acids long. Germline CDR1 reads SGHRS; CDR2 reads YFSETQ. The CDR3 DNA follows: TGCGCCAGCAGCCCGCCTTTATCAGGGGGCTCCTACAATGAGCAGTTCTTC. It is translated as CASSPPLSGGSYNEQFF. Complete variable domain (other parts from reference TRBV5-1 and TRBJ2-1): KAGVTQTPRYLIKTRGQQVTLSCSPISGHRSVSWYQQTPGQGLQFLFEYFSETQRNKGNFPGRFSGRQFSNSRSEMNVSTLELGDSALYLCASSPPLSGGSYNEQFFGPGTRLTVL.

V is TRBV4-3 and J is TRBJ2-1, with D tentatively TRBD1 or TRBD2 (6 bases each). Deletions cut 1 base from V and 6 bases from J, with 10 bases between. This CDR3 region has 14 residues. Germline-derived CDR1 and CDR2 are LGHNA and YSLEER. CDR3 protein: CASSQVGGRNEQFF. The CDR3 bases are TGCGCCAGCAGCCAAGTGGGGGGCCGCAATGAGCAGTTCTTC.

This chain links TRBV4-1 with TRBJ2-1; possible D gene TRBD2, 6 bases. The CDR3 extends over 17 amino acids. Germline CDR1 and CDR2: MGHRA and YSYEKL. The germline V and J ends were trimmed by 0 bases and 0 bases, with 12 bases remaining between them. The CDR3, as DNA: TGCGCCAGCAGCCAAGACGAAGCGGGTAGCTCCTACAATGAGCAGTTCTTC. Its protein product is CASSQDEAGSSYNEQFF.

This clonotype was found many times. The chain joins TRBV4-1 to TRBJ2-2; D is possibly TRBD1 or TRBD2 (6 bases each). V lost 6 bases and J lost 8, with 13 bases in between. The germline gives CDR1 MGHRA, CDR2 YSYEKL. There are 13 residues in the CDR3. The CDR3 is CASSRRGEGELFF. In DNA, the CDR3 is TGCGCCAGCAGTCGGAGGGGGGAAGGGGAGCTGTTTTTT.

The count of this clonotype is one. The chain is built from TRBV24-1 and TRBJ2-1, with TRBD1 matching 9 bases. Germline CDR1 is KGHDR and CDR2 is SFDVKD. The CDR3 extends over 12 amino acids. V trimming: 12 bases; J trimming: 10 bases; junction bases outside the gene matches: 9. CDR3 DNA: TGTGCCGCGGGACAGGGCGCTCGGGAGCAGTTCTTC. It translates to CAAGQGAREQFF.

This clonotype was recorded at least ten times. CDR3 in amino acids: CSAPDRSTEAFF. For the CDR3, the DNA is TGCAGTGCTCCCGACAGATCCACTGAAGCTTTCTTT. The rearrangement links TRBV20-1 to TRBJ1-1; D may be TRBD1 (5 bases). Germline V lookup: CDR1 DFQATT, CDR2 SNEGSKA (reference sequence). V lost 5 bases, J lost 4 bases, and 11 bases lay in between. The CDR3 covers 12 residues.

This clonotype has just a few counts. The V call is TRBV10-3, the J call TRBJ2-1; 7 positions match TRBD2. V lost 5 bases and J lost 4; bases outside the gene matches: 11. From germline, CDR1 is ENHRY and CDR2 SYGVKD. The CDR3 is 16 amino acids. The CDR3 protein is CAISREASGFYNEQFF. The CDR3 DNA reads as TGTGCCATCAGTAGAGAAGCTAGCGGATTTTACAATGAGCAGTTCTTC.

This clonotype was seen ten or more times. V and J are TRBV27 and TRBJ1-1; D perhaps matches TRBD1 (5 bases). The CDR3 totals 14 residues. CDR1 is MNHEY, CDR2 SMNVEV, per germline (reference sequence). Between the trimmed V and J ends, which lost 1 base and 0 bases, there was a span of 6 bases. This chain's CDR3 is CASSLWGLNTEAFF. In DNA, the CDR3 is TGTGCCAGCAGTTTATGGGGGTTGAACACTGAAGCTTTCTTT.

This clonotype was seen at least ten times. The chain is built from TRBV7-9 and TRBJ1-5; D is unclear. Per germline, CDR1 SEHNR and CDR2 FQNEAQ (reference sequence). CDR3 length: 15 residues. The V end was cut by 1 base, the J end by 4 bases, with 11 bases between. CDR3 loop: CASSLDVGLNQPQHF. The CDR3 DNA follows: TGTGCCAGCAGCTTAGACGTTGGTCTGAATCAGCCCCAGCATTTT. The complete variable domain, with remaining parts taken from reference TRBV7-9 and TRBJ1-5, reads DTGVSQNPRHKITKRGQNVTFRCDPISEHNRLYWYRQTLGQGPEFLTYFQNEAQLEKSRLLSDRFSAERPKGSFSTLEIQRTEQGDSAMYLCASSLDVGLNQPQHFGDGTRLSIL.

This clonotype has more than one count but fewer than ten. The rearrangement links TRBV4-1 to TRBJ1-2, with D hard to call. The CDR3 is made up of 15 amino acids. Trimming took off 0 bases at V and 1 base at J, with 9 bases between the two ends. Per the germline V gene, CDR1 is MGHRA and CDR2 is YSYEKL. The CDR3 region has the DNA TGCGCCAGCAGCCAAGAATTCGGGATTAACTATGGCTACACCTTC. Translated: CASSQEFGINYGYTF.

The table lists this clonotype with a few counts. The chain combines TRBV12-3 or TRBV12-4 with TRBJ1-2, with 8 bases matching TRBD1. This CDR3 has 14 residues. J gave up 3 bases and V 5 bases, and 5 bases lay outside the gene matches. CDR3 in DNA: TGTGCCAGCAGTAGACAGGGGCAGTACTATGGCTACACCTTC. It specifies CASSRQGQYYGYTF.

CDR3 sequence: CASSPTGGTRRNTGELFF. DNA for the CDR3: TGTGCCAGCAGCCCCACGGGCGGGACTAGAAGGAACACCGGGGAGCTGTTTTTT. V usage is TRBV7-3 and J usage is TRBJ2-2; 8 bases fit TRBD2. Trimming took 5 bases from V and 1 from J; bases not matched to a gene: 12. This CDR3 has 18 amino acids. The V gene's germline CDR1 is SGHTA and CDR2 FQGTGA.

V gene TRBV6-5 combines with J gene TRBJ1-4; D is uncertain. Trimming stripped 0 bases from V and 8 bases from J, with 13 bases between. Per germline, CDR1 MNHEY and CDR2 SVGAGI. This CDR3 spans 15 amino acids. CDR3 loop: CASSYSRAGAEKLFF. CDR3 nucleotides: TGTGCCAGCAGTTACTCGAGGGCAGGTGCCGAAAAACTGTTTTTT.

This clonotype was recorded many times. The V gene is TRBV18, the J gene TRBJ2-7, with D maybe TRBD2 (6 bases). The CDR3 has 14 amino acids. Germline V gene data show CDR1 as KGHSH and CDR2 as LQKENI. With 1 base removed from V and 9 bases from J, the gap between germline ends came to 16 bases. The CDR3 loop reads CASSPLPELAVQYF. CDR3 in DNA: TGTGCCAGCTCACCACTTCCGGAACTAGCTGTGCAGTACTTC. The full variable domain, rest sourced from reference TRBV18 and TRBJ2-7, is NAGVMQNPRHLVRRRGQEARLRCSPMKGHSHVYWYRQLPEEGLKFMVYLQKENIIDESGMPKERFSAEFPKEGPSILRIQQVVRGDSAAYFCASSPLPELAVQYFGPGTRLTVT.

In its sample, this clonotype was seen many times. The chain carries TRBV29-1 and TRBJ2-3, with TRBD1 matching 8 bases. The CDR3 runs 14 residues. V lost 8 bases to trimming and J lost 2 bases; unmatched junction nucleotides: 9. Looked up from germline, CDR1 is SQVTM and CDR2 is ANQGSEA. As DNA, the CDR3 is TGCAGCATCCTGGACAGGGTTTTCACAGATACGCAGTATTTT. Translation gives CSILDRVFTDTQYF.

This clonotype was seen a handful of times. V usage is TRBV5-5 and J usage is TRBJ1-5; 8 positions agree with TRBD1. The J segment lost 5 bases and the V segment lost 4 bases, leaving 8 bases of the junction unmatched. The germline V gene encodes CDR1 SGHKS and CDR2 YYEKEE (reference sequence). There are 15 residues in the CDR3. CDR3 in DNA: TGTGCCAGCAGCGCCGCCGTGGACAGGGATCAGCCCCAGCATTTT. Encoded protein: CASSAAVDRDQPQHF.

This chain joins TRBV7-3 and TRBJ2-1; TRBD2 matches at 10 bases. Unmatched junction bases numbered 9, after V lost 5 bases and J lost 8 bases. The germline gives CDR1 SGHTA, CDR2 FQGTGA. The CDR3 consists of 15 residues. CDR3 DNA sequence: TGTGCCAGCAGCGTTACTAGCGGGATACTCGATGAGCAGTTCTTC. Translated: CASSVTSGILDEQFF. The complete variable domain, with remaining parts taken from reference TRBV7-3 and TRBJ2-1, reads GAGVSQTPSNKVTEKGKYVELRCDPISGHTALYWYRQSLGQGPEFLIYFQGTGAADDSGLPNDRFFAVRPEGSVSTLKIQRTERGDSAVYLCASSVTSGILDEQFFGPGTRLTVL.

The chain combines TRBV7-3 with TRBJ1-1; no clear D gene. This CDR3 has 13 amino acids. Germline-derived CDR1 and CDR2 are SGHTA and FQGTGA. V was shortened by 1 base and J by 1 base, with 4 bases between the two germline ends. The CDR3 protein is CASSLNGNTEAFF. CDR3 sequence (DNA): TGTGCCAGCAGCTTAAACGGGAACACTGAAGCTTTCTTT.

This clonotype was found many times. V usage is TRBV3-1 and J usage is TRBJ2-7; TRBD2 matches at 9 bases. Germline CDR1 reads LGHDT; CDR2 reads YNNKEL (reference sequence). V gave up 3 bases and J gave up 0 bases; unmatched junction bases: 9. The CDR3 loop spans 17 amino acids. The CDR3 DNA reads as TGTGCCAGCAGCCATTCTAGCGGGACGACTTTCTCCTACGAGCAGTACTTC. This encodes CASSHSSGTTFSYEQYF.

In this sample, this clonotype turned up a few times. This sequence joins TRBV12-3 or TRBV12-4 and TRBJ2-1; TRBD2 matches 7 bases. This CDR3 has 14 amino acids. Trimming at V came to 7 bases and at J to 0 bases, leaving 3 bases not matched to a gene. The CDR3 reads CASTSGFSYNEQFF. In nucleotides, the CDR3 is TGTGCCAGCACTAGCGGATTCTCCTACAATGAGCAGTTCTTC.

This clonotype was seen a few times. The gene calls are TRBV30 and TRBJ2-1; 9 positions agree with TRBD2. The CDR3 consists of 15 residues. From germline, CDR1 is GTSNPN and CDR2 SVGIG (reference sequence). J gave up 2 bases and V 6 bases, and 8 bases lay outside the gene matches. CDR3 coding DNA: TGTGCCTGTACTAGCGGGCCTTCGACCTACAATGAGCAGTTCTTC. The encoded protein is CACTSGPSTYNEQFF.

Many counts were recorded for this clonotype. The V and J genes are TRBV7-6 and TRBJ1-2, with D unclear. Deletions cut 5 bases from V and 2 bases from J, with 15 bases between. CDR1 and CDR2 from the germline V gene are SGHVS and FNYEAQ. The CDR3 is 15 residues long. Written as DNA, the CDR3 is TGTGCCAGCAGCGGTTTCAGGCGGGCCAACTATGGCTACACCTTC. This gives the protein CASSGFRRANYGYTF.

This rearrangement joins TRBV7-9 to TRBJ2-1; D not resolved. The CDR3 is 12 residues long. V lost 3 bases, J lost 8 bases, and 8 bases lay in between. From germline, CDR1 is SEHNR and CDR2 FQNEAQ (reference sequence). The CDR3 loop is CASSFTLDEQFF. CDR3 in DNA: TGTGCCAGCAGCTTCACCTTAGATGAGCAGTTCTTC.

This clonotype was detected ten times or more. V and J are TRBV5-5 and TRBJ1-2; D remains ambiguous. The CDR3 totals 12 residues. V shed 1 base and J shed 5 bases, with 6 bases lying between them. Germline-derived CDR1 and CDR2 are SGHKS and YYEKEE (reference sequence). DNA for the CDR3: TGTGCCAGCAGCTTGAATTCGTATGGCTACACCTTC. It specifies CASSLNSYGYTF.

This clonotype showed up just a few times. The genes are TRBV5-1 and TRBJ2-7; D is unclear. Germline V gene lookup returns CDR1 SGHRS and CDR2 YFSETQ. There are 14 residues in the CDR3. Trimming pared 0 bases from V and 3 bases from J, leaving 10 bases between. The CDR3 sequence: CASSLEAAYYEQYF. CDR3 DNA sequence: TGCGCCAGCAGCTTGGAGGCAGCCTACTACGAGCAGTACTTC.

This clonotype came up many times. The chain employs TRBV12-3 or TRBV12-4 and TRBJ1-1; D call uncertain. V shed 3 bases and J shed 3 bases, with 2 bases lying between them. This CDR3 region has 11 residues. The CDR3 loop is CASSFDTEAFF. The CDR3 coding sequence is TGTGCCAGCAGTTTCGACACTGAAGCTTTCTTT.

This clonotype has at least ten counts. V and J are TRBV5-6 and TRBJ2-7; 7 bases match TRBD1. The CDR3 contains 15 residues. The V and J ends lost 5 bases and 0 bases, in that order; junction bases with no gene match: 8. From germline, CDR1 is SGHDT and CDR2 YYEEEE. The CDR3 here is CASSLLGQYSYEQYF. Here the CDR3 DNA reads TGTGCCAGCAGTCTCCTGGGACAGTACTCCTACGAGCAGTACTTC.

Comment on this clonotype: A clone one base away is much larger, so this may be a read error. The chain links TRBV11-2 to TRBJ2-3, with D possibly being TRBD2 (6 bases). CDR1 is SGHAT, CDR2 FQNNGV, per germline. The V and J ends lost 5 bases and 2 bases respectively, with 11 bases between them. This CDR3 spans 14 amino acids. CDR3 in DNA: TGTGCCAGCAGCGAAAGGGACTTCACAGATACGCAGTATTTT. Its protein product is CASSERDFTDTQYF.

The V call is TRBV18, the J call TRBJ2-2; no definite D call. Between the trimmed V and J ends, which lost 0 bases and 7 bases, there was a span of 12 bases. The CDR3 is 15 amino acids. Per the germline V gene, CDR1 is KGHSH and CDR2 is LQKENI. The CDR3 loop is CASSPPGRGDGELFF. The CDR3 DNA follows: TGTGCCAGCTCACCACCGGGCCGAGGCGACGGGGAGCTGTTTTTT.

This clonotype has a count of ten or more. The CDR3 region is CSASGLAGSYEQYF. CDR3 nucleotides: TGCAGTGCTAGCGGACTAGCGGGGTCCTACGAGCAGTACTTC. V usage is TRBV20-1 and J usage is TRBJ2-7, with 12 bases fitting TRBD2. After removal of 3 bases from V and 1 base from J, the junction contained 1 base not matched to a gene. This CDR3 contains 14 residues. CDR1 is DFQATT and CDR2 is SNEGSKA in the germline V gene (reference sequence).

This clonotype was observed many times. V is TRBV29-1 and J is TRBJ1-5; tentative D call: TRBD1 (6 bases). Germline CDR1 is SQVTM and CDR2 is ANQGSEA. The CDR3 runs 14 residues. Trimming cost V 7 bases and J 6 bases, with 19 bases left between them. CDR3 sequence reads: CSAGNPGVGQPQHF. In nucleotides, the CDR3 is TGCAGCGCAGGCAATCCAGGGGTGGGTCAGCCCCAGCATTTT.